The entry that follows covers one T cell receptor (beta chain) sequence. Its antigen is unknown. The sample originates from a study of regulatory T cells in long-lasting Graves disease. Study results and caveats: Whereas 1,000 or so public clonotypes were shared by new patients, persistent patients shared more, at roughly 3,000.

V shed 7 bases, J shed 8 bases, and the junction held 14 bases outside the gene matches. The CDR3 runs to 16 residues. Germline V CDR1 and CDR2: LNHDA, SQIVND (reference sequence). Time point noted: persistent/refractory GD, antithyroid drugs over 5 years with positive TRAb. Generation of the TCR library employed RNA extracted from PBMCs. The authors drew patients from an endocrinology department in Xi'an, China. iRepertoire HTBI primers and Arm-PCR of CDR3 regions built TCR beta libraries. Each CDR3 protein is one row after TCRdb ran MiXCR on the multiplex PCR reads. The table shows roughly 700,000 distinct CDR3 sequences, with roughly 30% occurring only once.

This chain links TRBV19 with TRBJ2-2; 9 nucleotides line up with TRBD1. The sample in question was peripheral blood mononuclear cells (PBMCs), obtained when the disease was refractory, from a patient treated with antithyroid drugs. The clonotype originates from a female donor with Graves disease. CDR3 in DNA: TGTGCCAGTACCCTGCAAACCGGGACAGGGTCTGGGGAGCTGTTTTTT. Protein: CASTLQTGTGSGELFF. The full variable domain, completed using reference TRBV19 and TRBJ2-2, is DGGITQSPKYLFRKEGQNVTLSCEQNLNHDAMYWYRQDPGQGLRLIYYSQIVNDFQKGDIAEGYSVSREKKESFPLTVTSAQKNPTAFYLCASTLQTGTGSGELFFGEGSRLTVL.